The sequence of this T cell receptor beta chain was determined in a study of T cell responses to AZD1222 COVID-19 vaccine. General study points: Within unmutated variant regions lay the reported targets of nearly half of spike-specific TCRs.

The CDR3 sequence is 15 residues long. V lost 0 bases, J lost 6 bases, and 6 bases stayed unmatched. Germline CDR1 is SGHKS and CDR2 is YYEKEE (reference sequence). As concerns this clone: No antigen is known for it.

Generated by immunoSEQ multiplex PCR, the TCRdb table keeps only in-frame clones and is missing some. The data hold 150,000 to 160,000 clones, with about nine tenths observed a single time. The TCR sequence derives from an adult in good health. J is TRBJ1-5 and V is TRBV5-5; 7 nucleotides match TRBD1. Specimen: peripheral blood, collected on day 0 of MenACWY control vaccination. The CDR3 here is CASSLEQGVRQPQHF. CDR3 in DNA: TGTGCCAGCAGCTTGGAGCAGGGGGTTCGTCAGCCCCAGCATTTT.